Listed below are T cell receptor beta chains from one sample, sequenced in a study of blood T cells in healthy people across ages. MiXCR, applied by TCRdb to the 5' RACE reads, yields one record per CDR3 protein. The sample shows around 990,000 distinct CDR3 sequences, 35% to 40% of them seen only once. What was sequenced was blood. Receptor source: a young man in good health. Both conserved end residues are part of each CDR3. A D gene is named only where the DNA matches it firmly. Not every row has a clone size; where given, it reads once, few, many or a size class.

D gene	V gene	clone size	J gene	CDR3 protein	CDR3 DNA
NA	TRBV12-3/TRBV12-4	few	TRBJ1-1	CASRYLGEDEAFF	TGTGCCAGCAGATACTTGGGCGAGGATGAAGCTTTCTTT
NA	TRBV20-1	few	TRBJ1-2	CSLHTYGYTF	TGCAGCCTCCACACCTATGGCTACACCTTC
NA	TRBV4-3	few	TRBJ1-3	CASSDNSGNTIYF	TGCGCCAGCAGCGACAACTCTGGAAACACCATATATTTT
NA	TRBV5-1	NA	TRBJ2-3	CASSLASHGDGTDTQYF	TGCGCCAGCAGCTTGGCTTCCCACGGGGACGGCACAGATACGCAGTATTTT
NA	TRBV20-1	NA	TRBJ2-7	CSASLQPNAHEQYF	TGCAGTGCTAGCCTCCAGCCCAATGCCCACGAGCAGTACTTC
NA	TRBV3-1	NA	TRBJ2-1	CASSQSFVEQFF	TGTGCCAGCAGCCAAAGTTTTGTTGAGCAGTTCTTC
TRBD1	TRBV4-3	NA	TRBJ2-1	CASSQERGVTGGVGPRFNEQFF	TGCGCCAGCAGCCAAGAAAGGGGGGTGACAGGGGGCGTAGGGCCCCGGTTCAATGAGCAGTTCTTC
NA	TRBV3-1	few	TRBJ1-5	CASSLPSTNQPQHF	TGTGCCAGCAGCCTACCCTCGACCAATCAGCCCCAGCATTTT
NA	TRBV28	many	TRBJ1-2	CASSPPGGFDGYTF	TGTGCCAGCAGCCCCCCAGGTGGGTTTGATGGCTACACCTTC
NA	TRBV12-5	NA	TRBJ2-5	CASDQGVQETQYF	TGTGCTAGTGACCAGGGAGTCCAAGAGACCCAGTACTTC
TRBD1	TRBV20-1	NA	TRBJ1-2	CSARQGLRRGGYTF	TGCAGTGCGAGACAGGGATTACGAAGGGGGGGCTACACCTTC
NA	TRBV2	NA	TRBJ1-1	CASSERWGNTEAFF	TGTGCCAGCAGTGAAAGGTGGGGGAACACTGAAGCTTTCTTT
NA	TRBV10-3	few	TRBJ1-2	CAISEIHGGGYTF	TGTGCCATCAGTGAGATCCATGGGGGAGGCTACACCTTC
TRBD1	TRBV7-2	NA	TRBJ1-2	CASSPPGQGAANYGYTF	TGTGCCAGCAGTCCCCCTGGACAGGGCGCCGCTAACTATGGCTACACCTTC
NA	TRBV3-1	NA	TRBJ2-4	CASSQVLTKNIQYF	TGTGCCAGCAGCCAAGTCCTCACCAAAAACATTCAGTACTTC
NA	TRBV20-1	few	TRBJ2-1	CSARVREFSYNEQFF	TGCAGTGCTAGAGTGAGGGAATTCTCCTACAATGAGCAGTTCTTC
TRBD2	TRBV6-1	once	TRBJ2-5	CASKSVGRGGQETQYF	TGTGCCAGCAAATCAGTTGGGCGGGGGGGACAAGAGACCCAGTACTTC
TRBD1	TRBV7-2	NA	TRBJ2-1	CASSFGLRGLTDLNEQFF	TGTGCCAGCAGCTTCGGACTCAGGGGGCTCACTGACCTAAATGAGCAGTTCTTC
NA	TRBV2	few	TRBJ1-6	CASSERSPPHF	TGTGCCAGCAGTGAACGATCACCCCCCCACTTT
NA	TRBV20-1	few	TRBJ1-5	CSAPPQGINSNQPQHF	TGCAGTGCCCCCCCGCAGGGAATTAATAGCAATCAGCCCCAGCATTTT
TRBD1	TRBV28	NA	TRBJ2-7	CASTSGGPYEQYF	TGTGCCAGCACCTCAGGGGGCCCCTACGAGCAGTACTTC
NA	TRBV20-1	NA	TRBJ1-5	CSAQRGDPNQPQHF	TGCAGTGCTCAGAGGGGGGACCCCAATCAGCCCCAGCATTTT
NA	TRBV20-1	NA	TRBJ1-2	CSATRGRASGYTF	TGCAGTGCCACCCGAGGCAGGGCGAGTGGCTACACCTTC
NA	TRBV6-2/TRBV6-3	NA	TRBJ1-1	CASSQTETMNTEAFF	TGTGCCAGCAGTCAGACTGAGACGATGAACACTGAAGCTTTCTTT
NA	TRBV5-4	few	TRBJ2-3	CASSWGPIGTGEDTQYF	TGTGCCAGCAGCTGGGGACCAATAGGGACCGGTGAGGATACGCAGTATTTT
TRBD1	TRBV11-2	few	TRBJ2-1	CASSLGHRELTGADYNEQFF	TGTGCCAGCAGCTTAGGCCACCGGGAACTAACAGGGGCGGACTACAATGAGCAGTTCTTC
NA	TRBV20-1	NA	TRBJ1-5	CSAHTGHQPQHF	TGCAGTGCTCATACAGGGCACCAGCCCCAGCATTTT
NA	TRBV7-2	NA	TRBJ1-4	CASSLERNSEKLFF	TGTGCCAGCAGCTTAGAAAGGAATTCGGAAAAACTGTTTTTT
NA	TRBV27	NA	TRBJ1-1	CASSAGQMEEAFF	TGTGCCAGCAGTGCTGGACAAATGGAGGAAGCTTTCTTT
TRBD1	TRBV12-3/TRBV12-4	NA	TRBJ1-2	CASSLASGTGFRGYTF	TGTGCCAGCAGTTTAGCCTCCGGGACAGGATTTAGAGGCTACACCTTC
NA	TRBV5-6	NA	TRBJ1-2	CASSFLNGYTF	TGTGCCAGCAGCTTCTTAAACGGCTACACCTTC
TRBD1	TRBV12-3/TRBV12-4	many	TRBJ1-6	CASSSDRGSNSPLHF	TGTGCCAGCAGTTCGGACAGGGGGTCAAATTCACCCCTCCACTTT
TRBD1	TRBV5-1	NA	TRBJ2-1	CASSLAMSRGKDNEQFF	TGCGCCAGCAGCTTGGCCATGTCCAGGGGGAAAGACAATGAGCAGTTCTTC
NA	TRBV27	few	TRBJ1-2	CASSAGQFRGYTF	TGTGCCAGCAGTGCCGGACAGTTTAGGGGCTACACCTTC
NA	TRBV6-2/TRBV6-3	NA	TRBJ1-1	CASSYWVYTEAFF	TGTGCCAGCAGTTACTGGGTTTACACTGAAGCTTTCTTT
NA	TRBV6-2/TRBV6-3	NA	TRBJ1-2	CASSYGAGNGYTF	TGTGCCAGCAGTTACGGCGCAGGGAATGGCTACACCTTC
TRBD1	TRBV6-1	few	TRBJ2-3	CASSEAAGGYSTDTQYF	TGTGCCAGCAGTGAAGCCGCAGGGGGCTATAGCACAGATACGCAGTATTTT
TRBD2	TRBV20-1	NA	TRBJ2-1	CSAPGLAGGYKEQFF	TGCAGTGCCCCCGGACTAGCGGGGGGCTACAAGGAGCAGTTCTTC
TRBD2	TRBV7-9	NA	TRBJ2-5	CASSPLAGPYQETQYF	TGTGCCAGCAGCCCTCTAGCGGGGCCGTACCAAGAGACCCAGTACTTC
NA	TRBV5-6	many	TRBJ1-4	CASSLPTGEKLFF	TGTGCCAGCAGCTTGCCCACAGGGGAAAAACTGTTTTTT
TRBD2	TRBV20-1	few	TRBJ2-1	CSAPSGGPYNEQFF	TGCAGTGCTCCTAGCGGGGGCCCCTACAATGAGCAGTTCTTC
NA	TRBV27	NA	TRBJ2-1	CASSDSSYYNEQFF	TGTGCCAGCAGCGACAGTTCTTACTACAATGAGCAGTTCTTC
NA	TRBV6-6	once	TRBJ1-4	CASSAPGLKNEKLFF	TGTGCCAGCAGCGCCCCCGGGTTGAAAAATGAAAAACTGTTTTTT
TRBD1	TRBV9	NA	TRBJ1-6	CASSKTGGTASPLHF	TGTGCCAGCAGCAAGACAGGGGGTACGGCTTCACCCCTCCACTTT
TRBD1	TRBV20-1	NA	TRBJ1-1	CSAARGEAFF	TGCAGCGCCGCCAGGGGGGAAGCTTTCTTT
NA	TRBV20-1	NA	TRBJ2-1	CSASPGASYNEQFF	TGCAGTGCTAGCCCAGGGGCATCCTACAATGAGCAGTTCTTC
NA	TRBV5-1	NA	TRBJ2-5	CASSLATGVQETQYF	TGCGCCAGCAGCTTGGCGACAGGAGTTCAAGAGACCCAGTACTTC
NA	TRBV4-2	few	TRBJ2-3	CASSPLEGPDTQYF	TGTGCCAGCAGCCCCTTAGAGGGACCAGATACGCAGTATTTT
NA	TRBV7-2	few	TRBJ1-5	CASSLGYRSNQPQHF	TGTGCCAGCAGCTTAGGTTACAGATCCAATCAGCCCCAGCATTTT
NA	TRBV12-3/TRBV12-4	NA	TRBJ2-3	CASSPWASLTDTQYF	TGTGCCAGCAGTCCGTGGGCTTCTTTAACAGATACGCAGTATTTT
NA	TRBV6-2/TRBV6-3	few	TRBJ2-3	CASASDTQYF	TGTGCCAGCGCTTCAGATACGCAGTATTTT
NA	TRBV6-6	many	TRBJ1-5	CASSLGRGNQPQHF	TGTGCCAGCAGTCTCGGGCGAGGCAATCAGCCCCAGCATTTT
TRBD1	TRBV13	NA	TRBJ2-7	CASSFGRGREQYF	TGTGCCAGCAGCTTCGGCAGGGGGCGAGAGCAGTACTTC
NA	TRBV20-1	few	TRBJ1-2	CSARIVAYGYTF	TGCAGTGCTAGAATCGTTGCCTATGGCTACACCTTC
NA	TRBV5-1	few	TRBJ1-4	CASREAFNEKLFF	TGCGCCAGCAGGGAGGCATTTAATGAAAAACTGTTTTTT
TRBD1	TRBV11-3	few	TRBJ2-1	CASSLVKGANEQFF	TGTGCCAGCAGCTTAGTGAAGGGGGCGAATGAGCAGTTCTTC
NA	TRBV7-2	NA	TRBJ1-4	CASSLGAGDSEKLFF	TGTGCCAGCAGCTTAGGGGCAGGGGATTCTGAAAAACTGTTTTTT
NA	TRBV15	once	TRBJ1-1	CATSPSGRVHTEAFF	TGTGCCACCAGCCCATCAGGCAGGGTACACACTGAAGCTTTCTTT
TRBD2	TRBV4-3	NA	TRBJ2-1	CASSQDWASSGNNEQFF	TGCGCCAGCAGCCAAGATTGGGCATCTAGCGGAAACAATGAGCAGTTCTTC